In its sample, the clone carrying this T cell receptor (beta chain) was seen a few times. Its matching antigen is unknown. V trimming: 4 bases; J trimming: 4 bases; junction bases outside the gene matches: 12. The germline CDR1 and CDR2 sequences are MNHEY and SVGAGI. This CDR3 is 16 amino acids long. Patients newly diagnosed with hyperthyroidism, under 2 months' duration, were aged 18 to 65, the study reports. Serum thyroxine and TRAb, along with clinical symptoms, thyroid ultrasound and orbital computed tomography, were what diagnosis relied on. This sample stems from a study of Graves' ophthalmopathy and Graves' hyperthyroidism. RNA transcripts were the source from which TCR beta CDR3 regions were amplified. The workflow started with a first-round RT-PCR run with HTBI primers and then moved on to a second-round multiplex PCR. TCRdb used MiXCR to reprocess the multiplex PCR reads, holding one entry per CDR3 protein. The table includes around 1.1 million distinct CDR3 sequences, around a third detected once.

General observations from the study: Ophthalmopathy cases were distinguished from stable hyperthyroidism by a 13-signature model, reaching about 90% sensitivity and around 77% specificity.

The specimen sequenced was peripheral blood or thyroid tissue (not recorded which). The clonotype comes from an adult man with Graves' hyperthyroidism. The chain couples TRBV6-5 to TRBJ1-2; 7 bases are a match to TRBD1. The CDR3 loop reads CASSSLSWTGLYGYTF. The CDR3 nucleotides are TGTGCCAGCAGTTCGTTAAGCTGGACAGGACTCTATGGCTACACCTTC.